Below, one T cell receptor beta chain is given with its context. The antigen remains undetermined. This record comes from a study of cytomegalovirus exposure and HLA in healthy donors. Vbeta (60) and Jbeta (13) primers were used in the PCR. Produced via immunoSEQ multiplex PCR; TCRdb's table is partial and in-frame only. The sample contains 160,000 or so clones, approximately 80% of which appear only once. Trimming took off 10 bases at V and 2 bases at J, with 17 bases between the two ends. The CDR3 runs 14 residues. Germline CDR1 reads SGHTA; CDR2 reads FQGNSA. Study findings and constraints: Immune exposure data for these donors was limited to CMV serostatus.

V gene TRBV7-2 combines with J gene TRBJ2-5, with unresolved D. The source is a woman aged 25 to 45 in good health and CMV-seropositive. Sequencing was performed on PBMCs. The CDR3 spells CAITINPGQETQYF. Here the CDR3 DNA reads TGTGCCATCACTATAAATCCGGGTCAAGAGACCCAGTACTTC.